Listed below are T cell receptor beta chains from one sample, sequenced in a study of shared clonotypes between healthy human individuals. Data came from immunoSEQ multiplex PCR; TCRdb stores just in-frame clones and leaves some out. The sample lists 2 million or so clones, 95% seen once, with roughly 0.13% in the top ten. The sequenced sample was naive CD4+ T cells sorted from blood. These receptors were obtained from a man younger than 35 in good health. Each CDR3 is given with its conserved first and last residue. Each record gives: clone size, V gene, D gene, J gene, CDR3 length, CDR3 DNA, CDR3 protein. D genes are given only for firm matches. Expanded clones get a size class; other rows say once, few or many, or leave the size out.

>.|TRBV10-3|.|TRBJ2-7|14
TGTGCCACCAAATCAGGGGGGTCCACCAACGAGCAGTACTTC
CATKSGGSTNEQYF
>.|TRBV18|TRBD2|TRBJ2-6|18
TGTGCCAGCTCACCTCTAGCGGGAGGCCGGTCTGGGGCCAACGTCCTGACTTTC
CASSPLAGGRSGANVLTF
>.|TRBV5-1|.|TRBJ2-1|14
TGCGCCAGCAGCTCGGTAAATTCCTACAATGAGCAGTTCTTC
CASSSVNSYNEQFF
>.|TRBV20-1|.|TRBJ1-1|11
TGCAGTGCTAGTGTGAACACTGAAGCTTTCTTT
CSASVNTEAFF
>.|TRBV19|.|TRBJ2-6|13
TGTGCCAGTAGTATCGCTGGGGCCAACGTCCTGACTTTC
CASSIAGANVLTF
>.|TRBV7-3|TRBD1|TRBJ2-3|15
TGTGCCAGCAGCCAACGACAGGGGGTTTCAGATACGCAGTATTTT
CASSQRQGVSDTQYF
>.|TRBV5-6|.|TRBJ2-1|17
TGTGCCAGCAGCTCACGGACAATCTTGAGCTCCTACAATGAGCAGTTCTTC
CASSSRTILSSYNEQFF
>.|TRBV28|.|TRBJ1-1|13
TGTGCCAGCAGGACCAGGGAGAGCACTGAAGCTTTCTTT
CASRTRESTEAFF
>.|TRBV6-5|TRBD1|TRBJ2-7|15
TGTGCCAGCAGAGGAGCAGGGGGTAAGCACTACGAGCAGTACTTC
CASRGAGGKHYEQYF
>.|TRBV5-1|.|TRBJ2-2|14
TGCGCCAGCAGGAGGCAGGGAAGCACCGGGGAGCTGTTTTTT
CASRRQGSTGELFF
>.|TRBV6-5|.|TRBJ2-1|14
TGTGCCAGCAGTCGGGTAGACGTGGACAATGAGCAGTTCTTC
CASSRVDVDNEQFF
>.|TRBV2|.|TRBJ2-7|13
TGTGCCAGCAGTGAACAGGGTCCTAGCGAGCAGTACTTC
CASSEQGPSEQYF
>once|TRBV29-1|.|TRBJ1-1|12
TGCAGCGTTAAGCGGGGCGAAACTGAAGCTTTCTTT
CSVKRGETEAFF
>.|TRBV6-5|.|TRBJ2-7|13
TGTGCCAGCAGAACCAACCTGCTGAACGAGCAGTACTTC
CASRTNLLNEQYF
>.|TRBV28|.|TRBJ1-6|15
TGTGCCAGCAGTTTATTTTCCGACGGGAATTCACCCCTCCACTTT
CASSLFSDGNSPLHF
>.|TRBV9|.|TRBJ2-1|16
TGTGCCAGCAGCGCGCTAGCGTGGGGCGCAGACAATGAGCAGTTCTTC
CASSALAWGADNEQFF